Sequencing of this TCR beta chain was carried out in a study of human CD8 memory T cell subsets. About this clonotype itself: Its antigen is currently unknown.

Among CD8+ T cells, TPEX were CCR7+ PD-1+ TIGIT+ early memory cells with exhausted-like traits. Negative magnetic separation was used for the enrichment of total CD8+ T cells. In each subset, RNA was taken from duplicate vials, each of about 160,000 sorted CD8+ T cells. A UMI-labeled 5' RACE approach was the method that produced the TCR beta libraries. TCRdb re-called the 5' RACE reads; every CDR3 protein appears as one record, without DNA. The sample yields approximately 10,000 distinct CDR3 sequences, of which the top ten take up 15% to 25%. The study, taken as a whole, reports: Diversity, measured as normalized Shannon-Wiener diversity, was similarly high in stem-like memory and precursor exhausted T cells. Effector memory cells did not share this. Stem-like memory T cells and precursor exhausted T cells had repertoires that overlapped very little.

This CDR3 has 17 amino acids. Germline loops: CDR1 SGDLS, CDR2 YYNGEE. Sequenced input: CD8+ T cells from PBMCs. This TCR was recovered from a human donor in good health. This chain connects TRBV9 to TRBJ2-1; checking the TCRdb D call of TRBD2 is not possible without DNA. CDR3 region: CASSVRLAGGPYNEQFF.